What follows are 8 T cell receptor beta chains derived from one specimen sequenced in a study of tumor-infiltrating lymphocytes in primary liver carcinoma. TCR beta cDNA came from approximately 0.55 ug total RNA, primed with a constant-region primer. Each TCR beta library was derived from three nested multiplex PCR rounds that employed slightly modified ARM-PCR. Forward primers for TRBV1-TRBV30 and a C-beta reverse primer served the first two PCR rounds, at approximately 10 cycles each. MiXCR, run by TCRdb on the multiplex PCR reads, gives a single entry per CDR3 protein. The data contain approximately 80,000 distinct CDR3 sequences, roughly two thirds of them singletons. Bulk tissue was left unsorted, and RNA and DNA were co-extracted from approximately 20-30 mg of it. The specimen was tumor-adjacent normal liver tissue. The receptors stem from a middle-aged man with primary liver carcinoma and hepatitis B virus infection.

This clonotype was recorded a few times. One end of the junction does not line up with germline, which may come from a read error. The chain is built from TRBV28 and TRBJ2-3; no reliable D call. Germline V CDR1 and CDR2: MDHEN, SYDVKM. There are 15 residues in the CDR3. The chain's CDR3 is CVSSSIKGATDTQYF. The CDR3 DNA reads TGTGTCAGCAGTTCAATTAAGGGCGCCACAGATACGCAGTATTTT.

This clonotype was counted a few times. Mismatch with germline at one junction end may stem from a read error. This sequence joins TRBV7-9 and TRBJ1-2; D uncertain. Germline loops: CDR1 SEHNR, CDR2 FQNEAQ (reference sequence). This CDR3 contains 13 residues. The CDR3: CASSFTGIGGYAF. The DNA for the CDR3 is TGTGCCAGCAGTTTTACGGGGATTGGAGGCTACGCCTTC.

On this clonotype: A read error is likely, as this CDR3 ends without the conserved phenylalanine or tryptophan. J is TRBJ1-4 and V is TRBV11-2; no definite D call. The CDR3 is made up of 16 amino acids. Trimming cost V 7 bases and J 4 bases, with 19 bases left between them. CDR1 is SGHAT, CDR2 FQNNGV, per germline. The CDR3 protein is CASNPGIAPINEKLFI. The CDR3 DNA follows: TGTGCCAGCAACCCCGGCATAGCTCCAATTAATGAAAAACTGTTTATT.

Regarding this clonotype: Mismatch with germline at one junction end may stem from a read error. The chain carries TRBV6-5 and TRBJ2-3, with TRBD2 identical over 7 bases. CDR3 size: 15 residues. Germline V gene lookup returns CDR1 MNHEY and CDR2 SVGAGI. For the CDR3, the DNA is TGTGCCAGCAGTTACCCTAGCGGAGACACAGATACGCGGTATTTT. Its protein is CASSYPSGDTDTRYF.

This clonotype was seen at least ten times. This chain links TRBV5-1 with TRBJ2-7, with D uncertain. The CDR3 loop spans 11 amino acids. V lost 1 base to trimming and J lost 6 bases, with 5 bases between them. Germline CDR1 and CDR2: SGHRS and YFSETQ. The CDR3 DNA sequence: TGCGCCAGCAGCTTGTTAGGCGAGCAGTACTTC. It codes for CASSLLGEQYF.

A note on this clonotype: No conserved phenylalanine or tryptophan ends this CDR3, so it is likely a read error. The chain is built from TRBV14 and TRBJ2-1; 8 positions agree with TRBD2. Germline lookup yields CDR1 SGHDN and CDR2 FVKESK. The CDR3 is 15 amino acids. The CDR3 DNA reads TGCGCCAGCAGCCAATCCGGGAGGGCCGGTAATGAGCAGTTCTTA. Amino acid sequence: CASSQSGRAGNEQFL.

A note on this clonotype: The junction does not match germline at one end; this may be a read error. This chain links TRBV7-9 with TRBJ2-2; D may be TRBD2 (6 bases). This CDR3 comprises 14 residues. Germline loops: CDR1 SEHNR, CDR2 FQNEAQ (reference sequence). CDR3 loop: CASSRELNTGEPFF. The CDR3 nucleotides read TGTGCCAGCAGCCGGGAGTTAAACACCGGGGAGCCGTTTTTT.

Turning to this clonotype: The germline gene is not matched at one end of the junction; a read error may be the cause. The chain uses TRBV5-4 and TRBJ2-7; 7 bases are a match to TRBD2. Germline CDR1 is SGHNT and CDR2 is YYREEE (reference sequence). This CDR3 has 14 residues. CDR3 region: CASSWDYRPYERHF. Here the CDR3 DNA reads TGTGCCAGCAGCTGGGACTACAGGCCCTACGAGCGGCACTTC.